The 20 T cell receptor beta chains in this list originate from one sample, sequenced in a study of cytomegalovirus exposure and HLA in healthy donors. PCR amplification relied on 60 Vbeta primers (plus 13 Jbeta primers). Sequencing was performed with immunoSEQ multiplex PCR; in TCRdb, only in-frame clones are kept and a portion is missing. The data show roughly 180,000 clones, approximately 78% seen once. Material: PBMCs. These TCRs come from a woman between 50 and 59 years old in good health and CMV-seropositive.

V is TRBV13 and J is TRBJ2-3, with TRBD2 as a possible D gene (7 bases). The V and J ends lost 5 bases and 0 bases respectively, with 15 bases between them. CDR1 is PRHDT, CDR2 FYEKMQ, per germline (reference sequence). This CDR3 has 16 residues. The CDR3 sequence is CASSARGGASTDTQYF. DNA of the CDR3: TGTGCCAGCAGCGCGCGCGGGGGCGCTAGCACAGATACGCAGTATTTT. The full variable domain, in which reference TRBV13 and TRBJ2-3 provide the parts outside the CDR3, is AAGVIQSPRHLIKEKRETATLKCYPIPRHDTVYWYQQGPGQDPQFLISFYEKMQSDKGSIPDRFSAQQFSDYHSELNMSSLELGDSALYFCASSARGGASTDTQYFGPGTRLTVL.

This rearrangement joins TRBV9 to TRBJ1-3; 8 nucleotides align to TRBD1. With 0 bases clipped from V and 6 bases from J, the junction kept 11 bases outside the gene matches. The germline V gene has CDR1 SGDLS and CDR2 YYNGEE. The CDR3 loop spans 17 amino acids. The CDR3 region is CASSVGPSWTGLNTIYF. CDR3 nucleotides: TGTGCCAGCAGCGTAGGCCCGTCCTGGACAGGGCTAAACACCATATATTTT.

The CDR3 here is CASSSDSNYGYTF. The CDR3 nucleotides read TGTGCCAGCAGCTCCGACAGCAACTATGGCTACACCTTC. J is TRBJ1-2 and V is TRBV5-4; a weak D match, TRBD1 (5 bases). Trimming cost V 3 bases and J 2 bases, with 8 bases left between them. CDR1 and CDR2 (germline): SGHNT, YYREEE (reference sequence). There are 13 residues in the CDR3. The whole variable domain, filled in from reference TRBV5-4 and TRBJ1-2, reads ETGVTQSPTHLIKTRGQQVTLRCSSQSGHNTVSWYQQALGQGPQFIFQYYREEENGRGNFPPRFSGLQFPNYSSELNVNALELDDSALYLCASSSDSNYGYTFGSGTRLTVV.

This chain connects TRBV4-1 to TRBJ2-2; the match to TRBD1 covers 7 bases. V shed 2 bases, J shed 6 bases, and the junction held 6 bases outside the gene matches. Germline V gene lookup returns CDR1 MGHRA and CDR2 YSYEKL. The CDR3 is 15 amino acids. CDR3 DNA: TGCGCCAGCAGCCAACTCCTTCAGGGGGCCGGGGAGCTGTTTTTT. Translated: CASSQLLQGAGELFF.

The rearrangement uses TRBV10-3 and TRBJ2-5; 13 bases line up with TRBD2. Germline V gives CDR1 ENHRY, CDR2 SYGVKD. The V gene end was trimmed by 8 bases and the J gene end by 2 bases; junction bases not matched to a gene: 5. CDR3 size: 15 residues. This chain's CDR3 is CAIGLAGVGQETQYF. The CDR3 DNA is TGTGCCATCGGACTAGCGGGGGTTGGTCAAGAGACCCAGTACTTC.

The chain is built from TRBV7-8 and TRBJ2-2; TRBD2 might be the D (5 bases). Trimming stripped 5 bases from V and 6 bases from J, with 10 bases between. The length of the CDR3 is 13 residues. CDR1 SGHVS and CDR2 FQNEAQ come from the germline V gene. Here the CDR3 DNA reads TGTGCCAGCAGCCCTATGGAGGCCGGGGAGCTGTTTTTT. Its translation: CASSPMEAGELFF. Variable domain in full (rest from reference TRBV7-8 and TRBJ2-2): GAGVSQSPRYKVAKRGQDVALRCDPISGHVSLFWYQQALGQGPEFLTYFQNEAQLDKSGLPSDRFFAERPEGSVSTLKIQRTQQEDSAVYLCASSPMEAGELFFGEGSRLTVL.

DNA of the CDR3: TGTGCCAGCAGCGCTTTAAGTCAGGGTCAAGTCGACTACGAGCAGTACTTC. It codes for CASSALSQGQVDYEQYF. The V and J genes are TRBV7-9 and TRBJ2-7, with a possible D match to TRBD1 (5 bases). Trimming removed 5 bases at V and 3 bases at J, with 23 bases between. CDR3 size: 17 residues. CDR1 is SEHNR, CDR2 FQNEAQ, per germline (reference sequence).

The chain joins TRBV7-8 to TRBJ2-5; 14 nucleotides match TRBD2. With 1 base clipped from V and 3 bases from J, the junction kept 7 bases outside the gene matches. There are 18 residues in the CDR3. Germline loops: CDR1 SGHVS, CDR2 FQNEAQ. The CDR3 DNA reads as TGTGCCAGCAGCTTAGTGGGGACTAGCGGGGGCCTTAAAGAGACCCAGTACTTC. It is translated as CASSLVGTSGGLKETQYF.

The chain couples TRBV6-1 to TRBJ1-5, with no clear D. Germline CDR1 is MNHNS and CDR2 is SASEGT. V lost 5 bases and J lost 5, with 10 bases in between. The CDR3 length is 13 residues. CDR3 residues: CASSPRVDQPQHF. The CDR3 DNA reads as TGTGCCAGCAGTCCCCGGGTTGATCAGCCCCAGCATTTT.

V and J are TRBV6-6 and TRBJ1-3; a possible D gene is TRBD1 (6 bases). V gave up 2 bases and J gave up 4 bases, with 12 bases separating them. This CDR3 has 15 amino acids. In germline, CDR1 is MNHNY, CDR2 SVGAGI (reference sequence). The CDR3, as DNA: TGTGCCAGCAGTTACGAGCAGGGGTACGGAAACACCATATATTTT. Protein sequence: CASSYEQGYGNTIYF.

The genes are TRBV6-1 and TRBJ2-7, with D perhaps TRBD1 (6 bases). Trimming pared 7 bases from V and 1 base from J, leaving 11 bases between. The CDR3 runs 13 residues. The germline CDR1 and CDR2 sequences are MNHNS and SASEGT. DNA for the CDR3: TGTGCCAGCACTGATGGACAGTCCTACGAGCAGTACTTC. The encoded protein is CASTDGQSYEQYF.

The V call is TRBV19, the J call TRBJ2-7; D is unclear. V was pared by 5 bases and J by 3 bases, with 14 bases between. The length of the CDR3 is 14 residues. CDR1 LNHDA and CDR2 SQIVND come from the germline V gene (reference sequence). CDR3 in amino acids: CASSLRFLVYEQYF. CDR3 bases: TGTGCCAGTAGTCTCCGGTTTCTGGTCTACGAGCAGTACTTC. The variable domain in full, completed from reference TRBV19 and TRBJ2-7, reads DGGITQSPKYLFRKEGQNVTLSCEQNLNHDAMYWYRQDPGQGLRLIYYSQIVNDFQKGDIAEGYSVSREKKESFPLTVTSAQKNPTAFYLCASSLRFLVYEQYFGPGTRLTVT.

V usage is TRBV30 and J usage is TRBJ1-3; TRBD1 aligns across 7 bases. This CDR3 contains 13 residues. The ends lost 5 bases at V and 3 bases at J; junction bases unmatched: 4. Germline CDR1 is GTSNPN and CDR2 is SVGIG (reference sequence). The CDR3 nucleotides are TGTGCCTGGGATACAGGGGTTGGAAACACCATATATTTT. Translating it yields CAWDTGVGNTIYF.

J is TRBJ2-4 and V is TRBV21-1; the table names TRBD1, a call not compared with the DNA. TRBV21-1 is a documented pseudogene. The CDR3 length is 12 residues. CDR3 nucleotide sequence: TGTGCCAACCAGAAAGGGGGAAACATTCAGTACTTC. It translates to CANQKGGNIQYF.

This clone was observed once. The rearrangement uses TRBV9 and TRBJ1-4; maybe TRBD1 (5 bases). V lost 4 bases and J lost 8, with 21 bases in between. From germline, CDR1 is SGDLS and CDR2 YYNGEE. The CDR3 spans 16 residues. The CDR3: CASSRDGGGVTEKLFF. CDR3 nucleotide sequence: TGTGCCAGCAGCCGCGACGGGGGGGGTGTCACCGAAAAACTGTTTTTT.

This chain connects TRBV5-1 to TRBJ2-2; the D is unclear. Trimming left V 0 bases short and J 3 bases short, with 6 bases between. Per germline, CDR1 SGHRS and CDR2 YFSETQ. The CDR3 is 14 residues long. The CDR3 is CASSLVLDTGELFF. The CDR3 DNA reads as TGCGCCAGCAGCTTGGTACTGGACACCGGGGAGCTGTTTTTT.

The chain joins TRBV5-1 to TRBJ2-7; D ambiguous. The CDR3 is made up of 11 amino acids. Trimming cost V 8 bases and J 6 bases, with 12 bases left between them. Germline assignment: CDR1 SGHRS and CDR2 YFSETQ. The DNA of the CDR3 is TGCGCCAGAAAGCTTATGAGCGAGCAGTACTTC. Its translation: CARKLMSEQYF.

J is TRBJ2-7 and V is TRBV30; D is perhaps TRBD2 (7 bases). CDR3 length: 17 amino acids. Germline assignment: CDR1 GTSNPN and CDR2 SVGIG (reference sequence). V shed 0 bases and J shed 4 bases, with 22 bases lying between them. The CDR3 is CAWSVRGANSGGYEQYF. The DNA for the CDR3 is TGTGCCTGGAGTGTACGGGGGGCCAACTCGGGGGGTTACGAGCAGTACTTC.

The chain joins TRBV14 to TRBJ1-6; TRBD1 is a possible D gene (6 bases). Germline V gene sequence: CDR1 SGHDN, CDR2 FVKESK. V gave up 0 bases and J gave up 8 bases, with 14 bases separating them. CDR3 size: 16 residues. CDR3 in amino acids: CASSQDKGVKDSPLHF. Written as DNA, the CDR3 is TGTGCCAGCAGCCAAGATAAGGGGGTTAAGGATTCACCCCTCCACTTT.

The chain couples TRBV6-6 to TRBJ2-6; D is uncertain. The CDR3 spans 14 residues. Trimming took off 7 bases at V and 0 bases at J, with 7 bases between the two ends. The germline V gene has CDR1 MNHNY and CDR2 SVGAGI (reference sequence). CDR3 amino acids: CASKEISGANVLTF. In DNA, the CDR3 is TGTGCCAGCAAGGAGATCTCTGGGGCCAACGTCCTGACTTTC.